The 19 T cell receptor beta chains below were found in one sample sequenced in a study of cytomegalovirus exposure and HLA in healthy donors. PCR was performed using 60 Vbeta and 13 Jbeta primers. Data came from immunoSEQ multiplex PCR; TCRdb stores just in-frame clones and leaves some out. The sample has approximately 170,000 clones, less than 85% seen once; the top ten hold approximately 1.6%. The sample was PBMCs. The receptor source for this set is a male donor in good health and CMV-seronegative.

This chain links TRBV6-1 with TRBJ1-3; D not certain. Trimming cost V 3 bases and J 0 bases, with 9 bases left between them. Germline CDR1 MNHNS, CDR2 SASEGT. There are 15 residues in the CDR3. The CDR3 here is CASSEYSSSGNTIYF. In nucleotides, the CDR3 is TGTGCCAGCAGTGAGTACAGCAGCTCTGGAAACACCATATATTTT.

J is TRBJ1-5 and V is TRBV7-2; possibly TRBD1 for D (5 bases). Germline CDR1 is SGHTA and CDR2 is FQGNSA. With 5 bases removed from V and 6 bases from J, the gap between germline ends came to 11 bases. The CDR3 is 13 residues long. The CDR3 reads CASSLRGIQPQHF. The CDR3 region has the DNA TGTGCCAGCAGCCTAAGGGGAATTCAGCCCCAGCATTTT. The full variable domain, its missing parts supplied by reference TRBV7-2 and TRBJ1-5, is GAGVSQSPSNKVTEKGKDVELRCDPISGHTALYWYRQSLGQGLEFLIYFQGNSAPDKSGLPSDRFSAERTGGSVSTLTIQRTQQEDSAVYLCASSLRGIQPQHFGDGTRLSIL.

This rearrangement joins TRBV29-1 to TRBJ1-2; 9 bases are a match to TRBD1. The CDR3 is 15 amino acids. V lost 3 bases and J lost 2; bases outside the gene matches: 7. CDR1 SQVTM and CDR2 ANQGSEA come from the germline V gene. The CDR3 here is CSVEGGQGANYGYTF. Written as DNA, the CDR3 is TGCAGCGTTGAGGGGGGACAGGGCGCAAACTATGGCTACACCTTC.

V and J are TRBV5-4 and TRBJ2-3; 10 positions agree with TRBD2. Germline V gene data show CDR1 as SGHNT and CDR2 as YYREEE (reference sequence). CDR3 length: 14 residues. V dropped 3 bases and J dropped 5; count of bases not matched to a gene: 3. CDR3 nucleotide sequence: TGTGCCAGCAGCTCGAGACTAGCGGGAGATACGCAGTATTTT. Residues: CASSSRLAGDTQYF. The variable domain in full, with the rest retrieved from reference TRBV5-4 and TRBJ2-3, is ETGVTQSPTHLIKTRGQQVTLRCSSQSGHNTVSWYQQALGQGPQFIFQYYREEENGRGNFPPRFSGLQFPNYSSELNVNALELDDSALYLCASSSRLAGDTQYFGPGTRLTVL.

V gene TRBV6-1 combines with J gene TRBJ2-1, with a tentative D call TRBD2 (7 bases). The ends were cut back, 2 bases at V and 10 bases at J, with 15 bases in the middle. Germline-derived CDR1 and CDR2 are MNHNS and SASEGT. This CDR3 region has 14 residues. The CDR3, as DNA: TGTGCCAGCAGTGAATCTGTGGGGGGGCTGGAGCAGTTCTTC. Its protein is CASSESVGGLEQFF.

This clone was recorded a few times. The chain has TRBV5-1 and TRBJ2-7, with a weak D call TRBD2 (6 bases). The CDR3 is 16 amino acids. V was pared by 0 bases and J by 6 bases, with 19 bases between. Germline CDR1 is SGHRS and CDR2 is YFSETQ. CDR3: CASSLALADGASEQYF. The CDR3, as DNA: TGCGCCAGCAGCTTGGCACTAGCCGATGGTGCCTCCGAGCAGTACTTC. The complete variable domain, with remaining parts taken from reference TRBV5-1 and TRBJ2-7, reads KAGVTQTPRYLIKTRGQQVTLSCSPISGHRSVSWYQQTPGQGLQFLFEYFSETQRNKGNFPGRFSGRQFSNSRSEMNVSTLELGDSALYLCASSLALADGASEQYFGPGTRLTVT.

The chain combines TRBV5-1 with TRBJ2-6; 7 bases line up with TRBD2. After removal of 0 bases from V and 1 base from J, the junction contained 16 bases not matched to a gene. The CDR3 sequence is 21 residues long. Germline lookup yields CDR1 SGHRS and CDR2 YFSETQ. As DNA, the CDR3 is TGCGCCAGCAGCTTGGGGGCGTTTGCCGGGACTACCACTTCTGGGGCCAACGTCCTGACTTTC. It is translated as CASSLGAFAGTTTSGANVLTF.

This chain uses TRBV7-9 with TRBJ2-6; D perhaps matches TRBD2 (5 bases). The CDR3 runs to 18 residues. Trimming stripped 5 bases from V and 0 bases from J, with 17 bases between. Germline lookup yields CDR1 SEHNR and CDR2 FQNEAQ (reference sequence). DNA of the CDR3: TGTGCCAGCAGCCCGCACGGCGGGTCCCCCTCTGGGGCCAACGTCCTGACTTTC. Encoded protein: CASSPHGGSPSGANVLTF.

This chain uses TRBV5-3 with TRBJ2-7; 11 bases are shared with TRBD2. TRBV5-3 is designated an ORF whose function remains uncertain. The ends lost 4 bases at V and 4 bases at J; junction bases unmatched: 7. The CDR3 spans 15 residues. This CDR3 reads CARSLGLAGRYEQYF. DNA of the CDR3: TGTGCCAGAAGCCTCGGACTAGCGGGTAGATACGAGCAGTACTTC.

This clone was picked up a small number of times. The rearrangement links TRBV19 to TRBJ1-5; D might be TRBD1 (5 bases). Deletions cut 7 bases from V and 2 bases from J, with 15 bases between. Germline V lookup: CDR1 LNHDA, CDR2 SQIVND (reference sequence). This CDR3 region has 15 residues. Written as DNA, the CDR3 is TGTGCCAGTACAAAAACATGGGGGGGCAATCAGCCCCAGCATTTT. Translating gives CASTKTWGGNQPQHF.

The chain employs TRBV7-2 and TRBJ2-7; 10 bases match TRBD1. Germline-derived CDR1 and CDR2 are SGHTA and FQGNSA. The CDR3 sequence is 13 residues long. After removal of 5 bases from V and 6 bases from J, the junction contained 4 bases not matched to a gene. The DNA for the CDR3 is TGTGCCAGCAGCCGGGACAGGGGCTCCGAGCAGTACTTC. Protein product: CASSRDRGSEQYF.

V usage is TRBV7-9 and J usage is TRBJ1-1; D gene uncertain. CDR3 size: 17 residues. The V end lost 5 bases, the J end lost 1 base, and 20 bases lay between the germline ends. Per the germline V gene, CDR1 is SEHNR and CDR2 is FQNEAQ (reference sequence). In nucleotides, the CDR3 is TGTGCCAGCAGCCTTAGCTCCTACGAGCAATCGAACACTGAAGCTTTCTTT. Amino acid sequence: CASSLSSYEQSNTEAFF.

There are a few counts of this clone. The rearrangement joins TRBV19 to TRBJ1-1, with D uncertain. CDR1 and CDR2 (germline): LNHDA, SQIVND (reference sequence). This CDR3 has 14 residues. The V end was cut by 3 bases, the J end by 0 bases, with 8 bases between. CDR3 amino acids: CASSISDMNTEAFF. The CDR3 bases are TGTGCCAGTAGTATCTCAGACATGAACACTGAAGCTTTCTTT.

This clone showed up just once. This chain links TRBV10-3 with TRBJ2-7; D is undetermined. The CDR3 sequence is 14 residues long. Trimming left V 6 bases short and J 6 bases short, with 18 bases between. Germline CDR1 reads ENHRY; CDR2 reads SYGVKD. The CDR3 sequence is CAIRNSTARSEQYF. The CDR3 bases are TGTGCCATCAGGAATTCGACGGCCCGGAGCGAGCAGTACTTC.

The chain couples TRBV13 to TRBJ2-7; D is ambiguous. CDR3 length: 11 amino acids. V shed 4 bases and J shed 2 bases, with 3 bases lying between them. Germline CDR1 PRHDT, CDR2 FYEKMQ (reference sequence). The CDR3 protein is CASSSTYEQYF. In DNA, the CDR3 is TGTGCCAGCAGCTCCACCTACGAGCAGTACTTC.

The rearrangement uses TRBV13 and TRBJ1-3; D unclear. The CDR3 runs 17 residues. Germline assignment: CDR1 PRHDT and CDR2 FYEKMQ (reference sequence). Trimming took off 4 bases at V and 0 bases at J, with 16 bases between the two ends. The chain's CDR3 is CASSSAASAGSGNTIYF. DNA for the CDR3: TGTGCCAGCAGCTCGGCCGCCTCGGCAGGCTCTGGAAACACCATATATTTT.

V is TRBV19 and J is TRBJ1-1; a possible D gene is TRBD1 (5 bases). Germline CDR1 LNHDA, CDR2 SQIVND (reference sequence). Trimming removed 1 base at V and 4 bases at J, with 10 bases between. This CDR3 is 14 amino acids long. The CDR3 coding sequence is TGTGCCAGTAGTATAGCCCGGGGGGGCACTGAAGCTTTCTTT. Protein: CASSIARGGTEAFF.

The V and J genes are TRBV11-2 and TRBJ2-1; 12 nucleotides agree with TRBD2. The CDR3 is 15 amino acids. The V segment lost 5 bases and the J segment 7 bases; nucleotides outside the gene matches: 6. Germline V gene lookup returns CDR1 SGHAT and CDR2 FQNNGV. DNA for the CDR3: TGTGCCAGCAGCGCGACTAGCGGGGGTTGGAATGAGCAGTTCTTC. Translation: CASSATSGGWNEQFF.

This chain joins TRBV6-5 and TRBJ1-1; 7 bases fit TRBD1. The V gene's germline CDR1 is MNHEY and CDR2 SVGAGI. The CDR3 covers 13 residues. Losses at the gene ends were 5 bases for V and 3 bases for J; bases not matched to a gene: 3. The CDR3 loop is CASSVDRDTEAFF. Here the CDR3 DNA reads TGTGCCAGCAGTGTAGACAGGGACACTGAAGCTTTCTTT.